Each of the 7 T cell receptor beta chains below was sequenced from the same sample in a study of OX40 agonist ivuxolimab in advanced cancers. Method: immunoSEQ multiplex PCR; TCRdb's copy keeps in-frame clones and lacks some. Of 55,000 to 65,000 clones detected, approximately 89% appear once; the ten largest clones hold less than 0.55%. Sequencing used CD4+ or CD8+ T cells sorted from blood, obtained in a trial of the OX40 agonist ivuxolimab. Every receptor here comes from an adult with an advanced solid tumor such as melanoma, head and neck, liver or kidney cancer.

CDR3 region: CASSGRRSADTQYF. The CDR3 DNA reads as TGTGCCAGCAGTGGCCGGAGGTCCGCAGATACGCAGTATTTT. The chain couples TRBV2 to TRBJ2-3; D may be TRBD2 (5 bases). V was cut by 4 bases and J by 4 bases, with 12 bases left in between. The CDR3 loop spans 14 amino acids. The germline CDR1 and CDR2 sequences are SNHLY and FYNNEI.

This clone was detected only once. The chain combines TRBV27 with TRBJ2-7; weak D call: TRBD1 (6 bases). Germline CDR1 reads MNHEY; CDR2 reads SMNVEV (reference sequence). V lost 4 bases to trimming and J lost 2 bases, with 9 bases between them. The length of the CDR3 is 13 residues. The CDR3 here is CASSSDRTYEQYF. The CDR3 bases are TGTGCCAGCAGTTCGGACAGAACCTACGAGCAGTACTTC.

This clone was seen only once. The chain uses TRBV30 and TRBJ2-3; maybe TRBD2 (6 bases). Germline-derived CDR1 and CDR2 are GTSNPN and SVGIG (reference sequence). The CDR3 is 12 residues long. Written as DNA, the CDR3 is TGTGCTAGCGGACATGGTGCAGATACGCAGTATTTT. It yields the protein CASGHGADTQYF.

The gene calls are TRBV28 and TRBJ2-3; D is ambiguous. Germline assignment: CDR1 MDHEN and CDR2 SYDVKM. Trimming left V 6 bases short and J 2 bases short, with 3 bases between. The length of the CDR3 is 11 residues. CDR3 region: CASRFTDTQYF. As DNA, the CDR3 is TGTGCCAGCAGATTCACAGATACGCAGTATTTT.

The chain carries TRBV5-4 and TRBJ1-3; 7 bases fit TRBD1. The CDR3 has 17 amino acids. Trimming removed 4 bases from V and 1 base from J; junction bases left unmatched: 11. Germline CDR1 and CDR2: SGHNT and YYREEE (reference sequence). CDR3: CASSPGGGLMSGNTIYF. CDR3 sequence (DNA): TGTGCCAGCAGCCCAGGGGGGGGGCTAATGTCTGGAAACACCATATATTTT. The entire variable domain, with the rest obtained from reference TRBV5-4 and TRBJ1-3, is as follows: ETGVTQSPTHLIKTRGQQVTLRCSSQSGHNTVSWYQQALGQGPQFIFQYYREEENGRGNFPPRFSGLQFPNYSSELNVNALELDDSALYLCASSPGGGLMSGNTIYFGEGSWLTVV.

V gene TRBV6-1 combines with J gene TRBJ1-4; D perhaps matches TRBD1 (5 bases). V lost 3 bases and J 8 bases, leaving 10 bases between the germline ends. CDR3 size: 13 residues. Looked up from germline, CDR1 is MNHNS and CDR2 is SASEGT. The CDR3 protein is CASSDRVGEKLFF. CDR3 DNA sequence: TGTGCCAGCAGTGACAGGGTCGGCGAAAAACTGTTTTTT.

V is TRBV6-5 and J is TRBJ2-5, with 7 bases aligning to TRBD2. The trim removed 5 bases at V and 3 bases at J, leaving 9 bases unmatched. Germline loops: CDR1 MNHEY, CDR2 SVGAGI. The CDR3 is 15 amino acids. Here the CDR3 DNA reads TGTGCCAGCAGTCAATGGGGGGGAGGAAAAGAGACCCAGTACTTC. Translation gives CASSQWGGGKETQYF.